This T cell receptor beta chain was sequenced in a study of T cell responses to AZD1222 COVID-19 vaccine. The study's findings and limits: The sample set comprised mostly white British donors with more females, and clonal diversity was possibly underestimated. Only 5 or 6 people who got AZD1222 tested seropositive at baseline.

Data came from immunoSEQ multiplex PCR; TCRdb stores just in-frame clones and leaves some out. This sample has more than 95,000 clones, with 75% to 90% found just once. Germline CDR1 is LGHNA and CDR2 is YSLEER. The CDR3 has 16 amino acids. V was trimmed by 1 base and J by 2 bases, leaving 12 bases between them. The sample holds one count of this clone. The target antigen is unknown. The source is an adult in good health. J is TRBJ1-3 and V is TRBV4-3; D uncertain. The source material was peripheral blood, sampled on day 0 of AZD1222 vaccination. The CDR3 here is CASSQGMTRTGNTIYF. The DNA for the CDR3 is TGCGCCAGCAGCCAAGGTATGACAAGAACTGGAAACACCATATATTTT.